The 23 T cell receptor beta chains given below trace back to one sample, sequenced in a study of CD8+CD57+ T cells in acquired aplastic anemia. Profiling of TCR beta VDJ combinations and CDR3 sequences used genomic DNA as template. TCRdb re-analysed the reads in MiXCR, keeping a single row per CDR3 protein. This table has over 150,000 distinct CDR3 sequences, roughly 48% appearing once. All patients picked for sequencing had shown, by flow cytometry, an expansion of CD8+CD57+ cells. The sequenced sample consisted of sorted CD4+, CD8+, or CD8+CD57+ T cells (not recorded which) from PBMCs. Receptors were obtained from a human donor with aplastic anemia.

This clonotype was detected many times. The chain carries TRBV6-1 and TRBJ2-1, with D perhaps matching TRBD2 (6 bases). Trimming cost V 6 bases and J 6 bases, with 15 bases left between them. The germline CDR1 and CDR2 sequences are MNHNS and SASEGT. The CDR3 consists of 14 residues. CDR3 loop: CASRRDELGNEQFF. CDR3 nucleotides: TGTGCCAGCAGGCGGGATGAACTCGGCAATGAGCAGTTCTTC.

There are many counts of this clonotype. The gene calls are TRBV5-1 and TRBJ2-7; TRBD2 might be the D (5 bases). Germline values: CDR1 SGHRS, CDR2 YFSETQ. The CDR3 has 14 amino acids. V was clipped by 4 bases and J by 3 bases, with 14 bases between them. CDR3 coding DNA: TGCGCCAGCAGCGGCCGGGGAGCCAGCTACGAGCAGTACTTC. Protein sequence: CASSGRGASYEQYF. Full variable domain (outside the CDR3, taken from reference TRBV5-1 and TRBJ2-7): KAGVTQTPRYLIKTRGQQVTLSCSPISGHRSVSWYQQTPGQGLQFLFEYFSETQRNKGNFPGRFSGRQFSNSRSEMNVSTLELGDSALYLCASSGRGASYEQYFGPGTRLTVT.

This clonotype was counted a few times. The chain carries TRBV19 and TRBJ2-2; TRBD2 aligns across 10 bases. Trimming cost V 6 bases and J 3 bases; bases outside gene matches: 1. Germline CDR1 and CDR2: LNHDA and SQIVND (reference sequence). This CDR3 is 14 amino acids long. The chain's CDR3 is CASRTSGDTGELFF. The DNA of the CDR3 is TGTGCCAGTAGAACTAGCGGGGACACCGGGGAGCTGTTTTTT.

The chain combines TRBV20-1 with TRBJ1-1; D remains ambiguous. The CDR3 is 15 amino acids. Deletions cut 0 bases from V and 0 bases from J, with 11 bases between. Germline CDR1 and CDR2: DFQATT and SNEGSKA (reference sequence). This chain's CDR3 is CSARDLFYMNTEAFF. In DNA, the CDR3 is TGCAGTGCTAGAGATCTCTTTTACATGAACACTGAAGCTTTCTTT.

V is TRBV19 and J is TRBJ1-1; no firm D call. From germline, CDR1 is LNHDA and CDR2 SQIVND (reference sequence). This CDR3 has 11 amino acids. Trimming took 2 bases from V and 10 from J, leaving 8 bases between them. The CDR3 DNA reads TGTGCCAGTAGTATAACTCGGAGAGCTTTCTTT. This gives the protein CASSITRRAFF.

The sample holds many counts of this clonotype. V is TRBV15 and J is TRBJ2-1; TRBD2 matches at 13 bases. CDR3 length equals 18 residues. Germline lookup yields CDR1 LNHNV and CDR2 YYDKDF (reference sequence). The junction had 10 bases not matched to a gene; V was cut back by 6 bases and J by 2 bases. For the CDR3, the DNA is TGTGCCACCAGTCCGGGACTAGCGGGATTTCGCGCCTACAATGAGCAGTTCTTC. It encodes CATSPGLAGFRAYNEQFF.

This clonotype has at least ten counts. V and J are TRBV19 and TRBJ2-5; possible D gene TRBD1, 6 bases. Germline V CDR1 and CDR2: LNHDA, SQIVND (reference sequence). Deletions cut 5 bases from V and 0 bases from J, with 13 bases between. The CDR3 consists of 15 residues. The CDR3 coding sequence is TGTGCCAGTAGTGCCATACAGGGTAACCAAGAGACCCAGTACTTC. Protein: CASSAIQGNQETQYF.

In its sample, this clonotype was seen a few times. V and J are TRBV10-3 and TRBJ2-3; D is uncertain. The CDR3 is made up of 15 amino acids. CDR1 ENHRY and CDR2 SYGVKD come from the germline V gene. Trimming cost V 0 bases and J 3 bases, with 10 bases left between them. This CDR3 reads CAISESTFATDTQYF. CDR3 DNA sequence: TGTGCCATCAGTGAGTCGACGTTCGCAACAGATACGCAGTATTTT.

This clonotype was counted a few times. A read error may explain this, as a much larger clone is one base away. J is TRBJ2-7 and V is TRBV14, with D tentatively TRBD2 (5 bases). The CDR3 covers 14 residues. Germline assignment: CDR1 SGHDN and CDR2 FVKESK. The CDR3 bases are TGTGCCAGCAGCCAAGATCTGGGGAGAGACGAGCGGTACTTC. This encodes CASSQDLGRDERYF.

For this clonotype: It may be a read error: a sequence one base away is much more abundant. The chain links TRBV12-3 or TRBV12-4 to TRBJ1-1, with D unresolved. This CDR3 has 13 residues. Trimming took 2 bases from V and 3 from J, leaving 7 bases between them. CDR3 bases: TGTGCCAGCAGTTTACAGGTGGACACTGAAGCTTTCTTT. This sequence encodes CASSLQVDTEAFF.

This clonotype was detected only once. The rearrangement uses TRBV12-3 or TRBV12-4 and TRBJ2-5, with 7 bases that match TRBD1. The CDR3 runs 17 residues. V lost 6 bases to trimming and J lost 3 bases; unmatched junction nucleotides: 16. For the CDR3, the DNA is TGTGCCAGCAGCAATAACATCGGGACAGAGAGAAAAGAGACCCAGTACTTC. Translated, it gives CASSNNIGTERKETQYF.

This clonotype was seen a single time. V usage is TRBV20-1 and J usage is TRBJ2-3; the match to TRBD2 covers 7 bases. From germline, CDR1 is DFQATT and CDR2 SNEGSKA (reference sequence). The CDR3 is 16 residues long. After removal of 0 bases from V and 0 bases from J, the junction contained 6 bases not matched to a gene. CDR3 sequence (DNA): TGCAGTGCTAGAGATTGGCGGGAGACGAGCACAGATACGCAGTATTTT. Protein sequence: CSARDWRETSTDTQYF.

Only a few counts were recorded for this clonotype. CDR3 sequence (DNA): TGTGCCAGCTCACCAGGTGGGGCAGGCTCAAATTCACCCCTCCACTTT. Protein: CASSPGGAGSNSPLHF. The chain carries TRBV18 and TRBJ1-6; D is possibly TRBD1 (5 bases). CDR3 length: 16 amino acids. V was cut by 2 bases and J by 7 bases, with 15 bases left in between. CDR1 KGHSH and CDR2 LQKENI come from the germline V gene.

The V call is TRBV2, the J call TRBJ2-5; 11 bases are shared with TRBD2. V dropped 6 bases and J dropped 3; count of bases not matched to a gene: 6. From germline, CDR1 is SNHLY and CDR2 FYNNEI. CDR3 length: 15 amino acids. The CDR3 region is CASSQIAGGKETQYF. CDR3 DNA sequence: TGTGCCAGCAGCCAAATAGCGGGAGGGAAAGAGACCCAGTACTTC. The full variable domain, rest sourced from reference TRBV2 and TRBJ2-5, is EPEVTQTPSHQVTQMGQEVILRCVPISNHLYFYWYRQILGQKVEFLVSFYNNEISEKSEIFDDQFSVERPDGSNFTLKIRSTKLEDSAMYFCASSQIAGGKETQYFGPGTRLLVL.

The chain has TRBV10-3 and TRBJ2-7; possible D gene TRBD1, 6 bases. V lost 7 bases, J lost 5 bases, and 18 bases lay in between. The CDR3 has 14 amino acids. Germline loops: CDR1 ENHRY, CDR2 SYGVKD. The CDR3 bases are TGTGCCATCACTTCGAACAGGGTGGTCGACGAGCAGTACTTC. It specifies CAITSNRVVDEQYF.

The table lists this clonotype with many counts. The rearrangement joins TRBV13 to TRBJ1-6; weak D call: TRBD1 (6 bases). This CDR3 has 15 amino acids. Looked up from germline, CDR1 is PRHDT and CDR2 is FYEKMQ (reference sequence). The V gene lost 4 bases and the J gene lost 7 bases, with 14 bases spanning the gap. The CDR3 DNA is TGTGCCAGCAGCTCGTACAGGGATTACAATTCACCCCTCCACTTT. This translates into CASSSYRDYNSPLHF. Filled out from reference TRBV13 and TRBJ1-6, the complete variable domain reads AAGVIQSPRHLIKEKRETATLKCYPIPRHDTVYWYQQGPGQDPQFLISFYEKMQSDKGSIPDRFSAQQFSDYHSELNMSSLELGDSALYFCASSSYRDYNSPLHFGNGTRLTVT.

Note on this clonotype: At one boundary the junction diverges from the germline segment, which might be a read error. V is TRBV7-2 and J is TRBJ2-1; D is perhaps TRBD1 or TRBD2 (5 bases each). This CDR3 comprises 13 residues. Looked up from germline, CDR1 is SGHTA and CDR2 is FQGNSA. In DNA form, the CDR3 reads TGTGCCAGCAGCTTAGGCCGGGACGGGGTCGGGTTTTTC. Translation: CASSLGRDGVGFF.

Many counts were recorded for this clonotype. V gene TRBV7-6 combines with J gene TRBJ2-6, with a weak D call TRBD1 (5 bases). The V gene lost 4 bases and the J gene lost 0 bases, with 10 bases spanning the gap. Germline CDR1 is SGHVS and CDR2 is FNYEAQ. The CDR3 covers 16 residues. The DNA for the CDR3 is TGTGCCAGCAGCTCCGGACAAACCTCTGGGGCCAACGTCCTGACTTTC. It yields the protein CASSSGQTSGANVLTF.

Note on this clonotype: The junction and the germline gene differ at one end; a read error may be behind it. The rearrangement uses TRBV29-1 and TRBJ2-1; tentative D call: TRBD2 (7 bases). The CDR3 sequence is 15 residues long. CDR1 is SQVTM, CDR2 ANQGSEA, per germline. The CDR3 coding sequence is TGCGGCGTTAACCTTGGGGGGGGCTCAAGAAATGAGCAGTTCTTC. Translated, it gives CGVNLGGGSRNEQFF.

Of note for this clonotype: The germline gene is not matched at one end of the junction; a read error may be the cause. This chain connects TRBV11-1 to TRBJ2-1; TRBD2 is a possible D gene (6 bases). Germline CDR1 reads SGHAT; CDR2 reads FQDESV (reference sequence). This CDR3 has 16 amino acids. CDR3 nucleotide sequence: TGTGCCAGCAGCCCGCGGGACGGCAGCCCGTACACTGAGCAGTTCTTC. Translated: CASSPRDGSPYTEQFF.

CDR3 bases: TGTGCCAGTAGTATCCCAGGGATAGGGGAGCTGTTTTTT. Translation: CASSIPGIGELFF. The chain couples TRBV19 to TRBJ2-2; perhaps TRBD1 as D (5 bases). With 3 bases removed from V and 8 bases from J, the gap between germline ends came to 10 bases. Germline CDR1 is LNHDA and CDR2 is SQIVND (reference sequence). This CDR3 has 13 amino acids.

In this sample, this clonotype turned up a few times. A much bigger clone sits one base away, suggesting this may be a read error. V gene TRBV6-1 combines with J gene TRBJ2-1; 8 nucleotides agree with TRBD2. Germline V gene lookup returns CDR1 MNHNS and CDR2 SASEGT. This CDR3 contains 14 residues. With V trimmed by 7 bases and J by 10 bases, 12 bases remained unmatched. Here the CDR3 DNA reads TGTGCCAGCACTCTCCGGACTAGCACCTACGAGCAGTTCTTC. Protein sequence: CASTLRTSTYEQFF.

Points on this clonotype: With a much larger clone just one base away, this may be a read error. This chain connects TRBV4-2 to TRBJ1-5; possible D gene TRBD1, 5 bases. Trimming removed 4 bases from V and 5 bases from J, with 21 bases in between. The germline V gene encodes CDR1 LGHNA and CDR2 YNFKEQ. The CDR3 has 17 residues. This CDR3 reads CASSPLGRQGVDQPQHF. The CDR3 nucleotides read TGTGCCAGCAGCCCGTTAGGCAGGCAGGGAGTGGATCAGCCCCAGCATTTT.